This T cell receptor (beta chain) was retrieved from a study of breast tumors, draining lymph nodes, adjacent tissues. Whole-study results and caveats: Data fit most tumor T cells coming from lymph node, expanding in tumor.

TCRdb re-called the multiplex PCR reads through MiXCR, storing one row per CDR3 protein. The data show 150,000 or so distinct CDR3 sequences, 33% seen once. Turning to this clonotype: The antigen remains unidentified.

V lost 6 bases and J 10 bases, leaving 17 bases between the germline ends. Germline V gene data show CDR1 as SGHTS and CDR2 as YDEGEE. The CDR3 runs to 13 residues. Breast cancer patients provided tissue from their axillary draining lymph nodes. Sequencing input: axillary lymph node tissue. The gene calls are TRBV5-8 and TRBJ2-1; no clear D. The TCR comes from a female donor with breast cancer. Some clones in this sample may be carry-over from other donors' samples. The chain's CDR3 is CASTPCLTVEQFF. CDR3 coding DNA: TGTGCCAGCACCCCATGTCTCACCGTGGAGCAGTTCTTC.